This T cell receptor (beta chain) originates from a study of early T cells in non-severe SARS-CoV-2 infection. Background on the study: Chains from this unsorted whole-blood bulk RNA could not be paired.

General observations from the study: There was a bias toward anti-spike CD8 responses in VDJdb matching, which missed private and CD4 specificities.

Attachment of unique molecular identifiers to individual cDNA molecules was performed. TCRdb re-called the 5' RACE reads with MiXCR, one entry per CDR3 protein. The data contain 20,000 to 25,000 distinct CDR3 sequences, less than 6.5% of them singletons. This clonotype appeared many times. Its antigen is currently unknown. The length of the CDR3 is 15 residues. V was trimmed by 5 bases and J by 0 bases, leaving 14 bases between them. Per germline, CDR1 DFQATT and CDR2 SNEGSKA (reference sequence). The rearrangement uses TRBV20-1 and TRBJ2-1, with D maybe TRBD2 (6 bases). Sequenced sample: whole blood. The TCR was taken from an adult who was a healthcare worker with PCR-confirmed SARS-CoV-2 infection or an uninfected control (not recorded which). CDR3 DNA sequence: TGCAGTGCTGAAACCGGGACTTCCTCCTACAATGAGCAGTTCTTC. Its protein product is CSAETGTSSYNEQFF.